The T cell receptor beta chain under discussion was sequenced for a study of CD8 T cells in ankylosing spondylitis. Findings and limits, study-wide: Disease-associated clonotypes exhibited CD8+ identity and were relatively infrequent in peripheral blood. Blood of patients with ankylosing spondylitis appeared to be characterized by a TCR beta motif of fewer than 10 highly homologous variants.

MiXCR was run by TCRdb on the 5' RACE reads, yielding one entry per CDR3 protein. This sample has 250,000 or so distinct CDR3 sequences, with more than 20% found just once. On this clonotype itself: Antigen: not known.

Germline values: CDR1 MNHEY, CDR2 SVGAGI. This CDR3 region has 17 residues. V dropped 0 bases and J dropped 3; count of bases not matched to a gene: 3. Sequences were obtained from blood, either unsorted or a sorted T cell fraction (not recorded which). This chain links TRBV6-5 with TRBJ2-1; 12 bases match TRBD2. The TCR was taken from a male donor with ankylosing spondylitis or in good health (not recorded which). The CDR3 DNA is TGTGCCAGCAGTTACTCCCTAGCGGGGGGGATCTACAATGAGCAGTTCTTC. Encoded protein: CASSYSLAGGIYNEQFF.